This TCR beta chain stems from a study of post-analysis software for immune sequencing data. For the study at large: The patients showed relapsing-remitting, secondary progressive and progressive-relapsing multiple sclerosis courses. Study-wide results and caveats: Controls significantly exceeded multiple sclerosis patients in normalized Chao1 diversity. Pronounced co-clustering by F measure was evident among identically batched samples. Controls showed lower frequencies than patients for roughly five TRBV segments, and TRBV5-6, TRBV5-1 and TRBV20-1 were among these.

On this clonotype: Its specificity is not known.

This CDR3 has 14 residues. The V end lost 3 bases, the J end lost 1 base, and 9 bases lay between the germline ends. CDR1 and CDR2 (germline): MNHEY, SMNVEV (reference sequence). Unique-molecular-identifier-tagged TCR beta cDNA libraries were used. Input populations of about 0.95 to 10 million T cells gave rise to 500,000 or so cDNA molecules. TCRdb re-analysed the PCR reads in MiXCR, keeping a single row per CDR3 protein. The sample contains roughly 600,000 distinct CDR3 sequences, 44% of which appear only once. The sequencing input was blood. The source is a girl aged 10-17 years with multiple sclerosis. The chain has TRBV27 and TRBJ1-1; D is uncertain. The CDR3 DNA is TGTGCCAGCAGTTTTGGGAAGGCGAACACTGAAGCTTTCTTT. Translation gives CASSFGKANTEAFF.